Reported below is one T cell receptor beta chain. There are 13 residues in the CDR3. Between the trimmed V and J ends, which lost 5 bases and 15 bases, there was a span of 17 bases. CDR1 LNHNV and CDR2 YYDKDF come from the germline V gene (reference sequence). The protocol was immunoSEQ multiplex PCR, while the TCRdb copy is restricted to in-frame clones and leaves out a portion. The sample records about 69,000 clones, approximately 85% being singletons. These data come from a study of blood T cell repertoires in COVID-19. The sample consisted of peripheral blood. The chain employs TRBV15 and TRBJ1-6; no firm D call. The origin of this receptor is a man at least 80 years old with acute or convalescent COVID-19. The CDR3 nucleotides read TGTGCCACCAGCGGCCGGGTCAACCTACGCCTCCACTTT. This encodes CATSGRVNLRLHF. The full variable domain, completed using reference TRBV15 and TRBJ1-6, is DAMVIQNPRYQVTQFGKPVTLSCSQTLNHNVMYWYQQKSSQAPKLLFHYYDKDFNNEADTPDNFQSRRPNTSFCFLDIRSPGLGDTAMYLCATSGRVNLRLHFGNGTRLTVT.